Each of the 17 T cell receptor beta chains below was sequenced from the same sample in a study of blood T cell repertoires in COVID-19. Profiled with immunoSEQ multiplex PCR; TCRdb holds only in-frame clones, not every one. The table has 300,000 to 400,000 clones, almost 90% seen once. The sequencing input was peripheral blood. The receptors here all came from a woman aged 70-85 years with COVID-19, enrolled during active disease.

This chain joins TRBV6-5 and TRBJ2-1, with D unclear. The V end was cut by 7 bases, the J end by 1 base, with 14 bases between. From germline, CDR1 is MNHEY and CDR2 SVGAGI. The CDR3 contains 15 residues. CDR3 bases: TGTGCCAGCAATTTAGCTTTTTCGTCCTACAATGAGCAGTTCTTC. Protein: CASNLAFSSYNEQFF.

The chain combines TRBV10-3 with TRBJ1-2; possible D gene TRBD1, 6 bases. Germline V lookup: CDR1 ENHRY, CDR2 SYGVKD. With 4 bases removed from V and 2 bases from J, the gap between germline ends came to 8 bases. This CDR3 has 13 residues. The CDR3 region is CAISVDRNYGYTF. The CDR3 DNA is TGTGCCATCAGTGTAGACAGGAACTATGGCTACACCTTC.

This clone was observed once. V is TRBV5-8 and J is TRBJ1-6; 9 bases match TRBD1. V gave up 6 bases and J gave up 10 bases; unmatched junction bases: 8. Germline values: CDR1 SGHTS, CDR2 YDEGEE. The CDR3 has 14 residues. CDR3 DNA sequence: TGTGCCAGCATGTTGGACAGGGGTCCGTCACCCCTCCACTTT. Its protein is CASMLDRGPSPLHF.

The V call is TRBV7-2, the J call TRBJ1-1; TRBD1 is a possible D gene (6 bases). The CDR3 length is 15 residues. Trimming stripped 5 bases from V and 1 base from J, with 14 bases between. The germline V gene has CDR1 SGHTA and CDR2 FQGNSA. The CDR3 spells CASSPPGTRNTEAFF. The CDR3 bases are TGTGCCAGCAGCCCCCCGGGGACAAGGAACACTGAAGCTTTCTTT.

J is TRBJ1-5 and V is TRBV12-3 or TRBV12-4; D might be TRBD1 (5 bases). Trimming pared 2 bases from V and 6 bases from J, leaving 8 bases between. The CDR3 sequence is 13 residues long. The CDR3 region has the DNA TGTGCCAGCAGTTTATCAGGGTTTCAGCCCCAGCATTTT. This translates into CASSLSGFQPQHF.

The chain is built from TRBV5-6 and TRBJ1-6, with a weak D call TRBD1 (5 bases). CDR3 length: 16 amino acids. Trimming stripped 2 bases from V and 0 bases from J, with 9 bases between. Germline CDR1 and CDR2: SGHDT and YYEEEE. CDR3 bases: TGTGCCAGCAGCTTCGGGGGTTACTCCTATAATTCACCCCTCCACTTT. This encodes CASSFGGYSYNSPLHF.

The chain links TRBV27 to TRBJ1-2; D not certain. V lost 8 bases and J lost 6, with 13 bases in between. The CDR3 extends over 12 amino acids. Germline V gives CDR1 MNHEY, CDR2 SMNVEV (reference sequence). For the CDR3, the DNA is TGTGCCAGCGCTCCGGGGTACGATGGCTACACCTTC. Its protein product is CASAPGYDGYTF.

The chain's CDR3 is CASSLVEQQETQYF. The CDR3, as DNA: TGTGCCAGCAGCTTGGTGGAGCAGCAAGAGACCCAGTACTTC. The chain joins TRBV5-4 to TRBJ2-5, with unresolved D. This CDR3 has 14 residues. Per germline, CDR1 SGHNT and CDR2 YYREEE (reference sequence). Between the trimmed V and J ends, which lost 0 bases and 2 bases, there was a span of 8 bases.

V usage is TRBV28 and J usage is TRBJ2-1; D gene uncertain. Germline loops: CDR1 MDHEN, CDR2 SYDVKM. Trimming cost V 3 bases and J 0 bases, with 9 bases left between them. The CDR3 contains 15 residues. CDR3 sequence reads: CASSLTSSSYNEQFF. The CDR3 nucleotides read TGTGCCAGCAGTTTGACTTCCAGCTCCTACAATGAGCAGTTCTTC.

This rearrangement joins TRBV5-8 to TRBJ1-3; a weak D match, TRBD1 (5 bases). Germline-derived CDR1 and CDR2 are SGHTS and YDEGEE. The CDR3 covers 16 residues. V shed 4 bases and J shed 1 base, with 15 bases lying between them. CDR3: CASSLRWGESGNTIYF. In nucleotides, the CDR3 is TGTGCCAGCAGCCTGAGATGGGGGGAATCTGGAAACACCATATATTTT.

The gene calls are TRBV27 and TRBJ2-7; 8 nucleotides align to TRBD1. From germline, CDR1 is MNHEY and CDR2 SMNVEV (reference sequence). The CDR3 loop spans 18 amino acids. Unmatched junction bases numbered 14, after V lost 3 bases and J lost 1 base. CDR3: CASSLGRQGLPISYEQYF. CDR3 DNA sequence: TGTGCCAGCAGTTTGGGGAGACAGGGGTTGCCCATTTCCTACGAGCAGTACTTC.

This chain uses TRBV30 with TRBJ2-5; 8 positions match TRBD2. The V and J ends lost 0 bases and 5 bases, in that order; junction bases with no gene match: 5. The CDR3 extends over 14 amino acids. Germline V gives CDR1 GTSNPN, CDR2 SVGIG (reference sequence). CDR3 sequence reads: CAWSVSGGFETQYF. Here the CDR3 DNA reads TGTGCCTGGAGTGTAAGCGGGGGATTCGAGACCCAGTACTTC.

CDR3 loop: CASSQSPGQQGVTF. In nucleotides, the CDR3 is TGTGCCAGCAGCCAATCCCCAGGGCAACAGGGGGTCACCTTC. This chain uses TRBV3-1 (or the pseudogene TRBV3-2) with TRBJ1-2; 8 bases line up with TRBD1. J gave up 13 bases and V 2 bases, and 12 bases lay outside the gene matches. This CDR3 is 14 amino acids long. Germline loops: CDR1 LGHDT, CDR2 YNNKEL (reference sequence).

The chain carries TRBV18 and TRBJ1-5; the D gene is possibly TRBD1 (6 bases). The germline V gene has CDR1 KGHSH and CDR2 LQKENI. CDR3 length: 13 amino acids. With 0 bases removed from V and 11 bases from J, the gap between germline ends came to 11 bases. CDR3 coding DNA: TGTGCCAGCTCACCACCAGGGAAGGGGGCCCAGCATTTT. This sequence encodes CASSPPGKGAQHF.

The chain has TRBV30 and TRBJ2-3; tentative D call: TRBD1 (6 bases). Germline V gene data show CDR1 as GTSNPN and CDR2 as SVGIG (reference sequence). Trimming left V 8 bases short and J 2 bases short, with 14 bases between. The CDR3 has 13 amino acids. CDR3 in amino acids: CAGNRGTTDTQYF. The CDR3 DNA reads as TGTGCCGGTAATAGGGGGACCACAGATACGCAGTATTTT.

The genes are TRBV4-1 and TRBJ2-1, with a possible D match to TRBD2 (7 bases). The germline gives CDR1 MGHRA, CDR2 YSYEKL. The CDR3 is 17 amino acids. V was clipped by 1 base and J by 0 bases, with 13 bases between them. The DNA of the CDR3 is TGCGCCAGCAGCCAAGGAAAGGGGGGGATCTCCTACAATGAGCAGTTCTTC. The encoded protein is CASSQGKGGISYNEQFF.

The DNA of the CDR3 is TGTGCCAGCAGTCGGACAGGGGGCGAGTTCTTC. Translated: CASSRTGGEFF. V and J are TRBV2 and TRBJ2-1, with 11 bases that match TRBD1. The CDR3 extends over 11 amino acids. The germline CDR1 and CDR2 sequences are SNHLY and FYNNEI. J was trimmed by 14 bases and V by 5 bases; bases with no gene match: 2.